A selection of T cell receptor beta chains follows, all from one sample in a study of human T cells and chemical hapten exposure. TCRdb re-derived calls from the RACE reads in MiXCR, one entry per CDR3 protein. Among over 300,000 distinct CDR3 sequences listed, 4% to 6% were seen once. The sequenced sample was whole blood, obtained in connection with sensitization to the hapten diphenylcyclopropenone (DPC). These receptor sequences come from a woman in her 50s with alopecia areata. Some clones in this sample may be carry-over from other donors' samples. Both conserved end residues are part of each CDR3. The order of the fields is V gene, D gene, J gene, CDR3 length, clone size, CDR3 protein, CDR3 DNA. The D gene is left open where the match is weak. Clone size appears in some rows only: once, few, many, or a class for an expanded clone.

>TRBV3-1|NA|TRBJ1-1|15|few
CASSQGRQVNTEAFF
TGTGCCAGCAGCCAAGGGAGGCAGGTTAACACTGAAGCTTTCTTT
>TRBV7-9|NA|TRBJ1-1|12|few
CASSPLRVEAFF
TGTGCCAGCAGCCCTCTGAGGGTTGAAGCTTTCTTT
>TRBV5-6|NA|TRBJ2-3|15|many
CASSPAGGSKDTQYF
TGTGCCAGCAGCCCGGCCGGAGGATCCAAAGATACGCAGTATTTT
>TRBV20-1|NA|TRBJ2-7|14|many
CSARVVSSPYEQYF
TGCAGTGCTAGAGTGGTCTCCAGTCCCTACGAGCAGTACTTC
>TRBV2|NA|TRBJ2-1|16|many
CASSEIGNRPDNEQFF
TGTGCCAGCAGTGAAATTGGGAACCGCCCCGACAATGAGCAGTTCTTC
>TRBV30|NA|TRBJ1-2|12|NA
CAWSFGNYGYTF
TGTGCCTGGAGTTTCGGGAACTATGGCTACACCTTC
>TRBV6-4|TRBD2|TRBJ2-3|16|many
CASSPDLAGGTDTQYF
TGTGCCAGCAGTCCCGACCTAGCGGGGGGCACAGATACGCAGTATTTT
>TRBV29-1|TRBD1|TRBJ2-3|14|many
CSTGGRTGTDTQYF
TGCAGCACGGGTGGGAGGACAGGGACAGATACGCAGTATTTT
>TRBV7-6|NA|TRBJ2-5|14|few
CASSLKLQQETQYF
TGTGCCAGCAGCTTGAAGCTCCAACAAGAGACCCAGTACTTC
>TRBV7-2|NA|TRBJ1-1|13|NA
CASTARRGTEAFF
TGTGCCAGCACCGCGAGGCGGGGCACTGAAGCTTTCTTT
>TRBV28|NA|TRBJ2-5|15|many
CATRVRDGPPGTQYF
TGTGCCACTAGGGTACGGGACGGACCGCCAGGGACCCAGTACTTC
>TRBV10-2|NA|TRBJ1-1|14|NA
CASSEPGAGTEAFF
TGCGCCAGCAGTGAGCCAGGGGCAGGGACTGAAGCTTTCTTT
>TRBV6-5|TRBD1|TRBJ1-6|16|NA
CASRLGQGAGNSPLHF
TGTGCCAGCAGACTAGGACAGGGGGCAGGGAATTCACCCCTCCACTTT
>TRBV7-3|TRBD1|TRBJ2-1|15|many
CASSPTPTGGGEQFF
TGTGCCAGCAGCCCAACCCCCACAGGGGGCGGTGAGCAGTTCTTC
>TRBV15|NA|TRBJ2-3|15|many
CATSSEQTHGDTQYF
TGTGCCACCAGCAGTGAACAGACCCACGGAGATACGCAGTATTTT
>TRBV29-1|TRBD2|TRBJ2-1|15|many
CSVLGGRGSYNEQFF
TGCAGCGTTTTAGGCGGGAGGGGGTCCTACAATGAGCAGTTCTTC
>TRBV28|NA|TRBJ2-3|14|many
CASNLRQDTDTQYF
TGTGCCAGCAACCTCCGGCAGGATACAGATACGCAGTATTTT
>TRBV11-2|TRBD1|TRBJ1-1|13|many
CASNRDRNTEAFF
TGTGCCAGCAACAGGGACAGGAACACTGAAGCTTTCTTT
>TRBV6-5|NA|TRBJ2-1|14|NA
CASSYTQGGNEQFF
TGTGCCAGCAGTTACACCCAGGGAGGCAATGAGCAGTTCTTC
>TRBV27|NA|TRBJ1-6|13|NA
CASSLQYDSPLHF
TGTGCCAGCAGTTTACAGTATGATTCACCCCTCCACTTT
>TRBV7-2|TRBD2|TRBJ2-1|15|many
CASSSRAGEHNEQFF
TGTGCCAGCAGCTCCCGAGCGGGAGAACACAATGAGCAGTTCTTC
>TRBV15|NA|TRBJ1-2|15|NA
CATSRDLERPHGYTF
TGTGCCACCAGCAGAGATTTGGAGCGCCCCCATGGCTACACCTTC
>TRBV20-1|NA|TRBJ2-1|14|many
CSASLFEWRNEQFF
TGCAGTGCTTCGCTCTTCGAGTGGAGGAATGAGCAGTTCTTC
>TRBV10-3|TRBD2|TRBJ2-3|14|many
CAISSGRSTDTQYF
TGTGCCATCAGTAGCGGGAGATCGACAGATACGCAGTATTTT